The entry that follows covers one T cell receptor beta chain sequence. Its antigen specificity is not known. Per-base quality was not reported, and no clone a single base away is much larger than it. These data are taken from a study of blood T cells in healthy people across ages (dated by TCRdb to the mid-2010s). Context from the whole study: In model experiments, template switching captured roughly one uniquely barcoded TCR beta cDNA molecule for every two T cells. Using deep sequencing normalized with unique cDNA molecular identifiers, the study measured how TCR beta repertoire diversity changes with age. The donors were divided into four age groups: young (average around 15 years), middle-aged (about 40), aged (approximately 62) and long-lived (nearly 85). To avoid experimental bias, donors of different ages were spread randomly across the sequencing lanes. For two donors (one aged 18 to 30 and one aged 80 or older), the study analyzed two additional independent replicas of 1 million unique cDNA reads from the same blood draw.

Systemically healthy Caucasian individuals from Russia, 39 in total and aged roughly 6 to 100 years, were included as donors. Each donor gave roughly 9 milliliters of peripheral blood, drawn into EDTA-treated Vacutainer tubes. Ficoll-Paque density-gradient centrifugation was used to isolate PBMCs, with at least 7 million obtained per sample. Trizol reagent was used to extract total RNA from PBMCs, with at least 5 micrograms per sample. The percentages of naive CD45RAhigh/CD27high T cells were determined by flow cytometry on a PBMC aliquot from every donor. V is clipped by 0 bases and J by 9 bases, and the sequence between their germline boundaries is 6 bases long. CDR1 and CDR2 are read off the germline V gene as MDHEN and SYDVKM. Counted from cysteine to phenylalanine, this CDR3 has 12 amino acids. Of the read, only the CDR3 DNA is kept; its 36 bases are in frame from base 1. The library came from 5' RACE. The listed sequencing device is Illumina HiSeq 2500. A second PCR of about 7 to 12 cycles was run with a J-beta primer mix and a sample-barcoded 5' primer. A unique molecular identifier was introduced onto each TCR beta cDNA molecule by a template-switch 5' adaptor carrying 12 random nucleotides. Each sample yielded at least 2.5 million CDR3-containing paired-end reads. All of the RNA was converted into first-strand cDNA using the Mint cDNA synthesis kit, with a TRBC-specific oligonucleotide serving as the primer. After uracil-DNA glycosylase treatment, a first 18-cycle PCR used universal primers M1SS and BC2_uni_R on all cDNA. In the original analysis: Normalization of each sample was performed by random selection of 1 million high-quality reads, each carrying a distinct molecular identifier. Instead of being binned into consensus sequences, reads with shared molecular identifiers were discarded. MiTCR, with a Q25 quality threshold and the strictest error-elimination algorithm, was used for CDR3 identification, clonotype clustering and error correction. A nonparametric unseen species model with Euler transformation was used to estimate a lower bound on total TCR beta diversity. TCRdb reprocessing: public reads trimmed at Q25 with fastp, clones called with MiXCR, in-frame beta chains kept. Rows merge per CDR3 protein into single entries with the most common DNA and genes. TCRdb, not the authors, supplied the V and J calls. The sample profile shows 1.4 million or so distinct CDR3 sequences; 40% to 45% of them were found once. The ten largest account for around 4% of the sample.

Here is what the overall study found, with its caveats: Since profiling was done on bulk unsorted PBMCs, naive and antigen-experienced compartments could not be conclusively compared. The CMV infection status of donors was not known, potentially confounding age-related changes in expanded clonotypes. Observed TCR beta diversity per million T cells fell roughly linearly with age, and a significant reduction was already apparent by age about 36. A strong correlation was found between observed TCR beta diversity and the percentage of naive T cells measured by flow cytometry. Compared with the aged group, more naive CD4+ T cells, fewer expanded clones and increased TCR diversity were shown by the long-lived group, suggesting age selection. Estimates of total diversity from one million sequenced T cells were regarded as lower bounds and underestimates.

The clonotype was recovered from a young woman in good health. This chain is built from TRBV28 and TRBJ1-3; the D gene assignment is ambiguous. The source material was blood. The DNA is TGTGCCAGCAGTTTATGGAAGGGCACCATATATTTT. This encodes CASSLWKGTIYF.